A selection of T cell receptor beta chains follows, all from one sample in a study of early T cells in non-severe SARS-CoV-2 infection. TCRdb used MiXCR to reprocess the 5' RACE reads, holding one entry per CDR3 protein. Found here are approximately 63,000 distinct CDR3 sequences, about 6% of them singletons; the top ten hold around 3.5%. This sample comprised whole blood, obtained at baseline. These TCRs come from an adult who was a healthcare worker with PCR-confirmed SARS-CoV-2 infection or an uninfected control (not recorded which). Each CDR3 is given with its conserved first and last residue. The order of the fields is V gene, clone size, D gene, J gene, CDR3 DNA, CDR3 protein. A D gene is named only where the DNA matches it firmly. Not every row has a clone size; where given, it reads once, few, many or a size class.

TRBV19	many	NA	TRBJ2-5	TGTGCCAGTAGTATAGTTTTTCGACTGGTGGAGACCCAGTACTTC	CASSIVFRLVETQYF
TRBV28	NA	NA	TRBJ2-1	TGTGCCAGCAGTTGGGATAGGGTTGCCGGCAATGAGCAGTTCTTC	CASSWDRVAGNEQFF
TRBV9	few	NA	TRBJ2-2	TGTGCCAGCAGCCCGAGGGACGGGACCGGGGAGCTGTTTTTT	CASSPRDGTGELFF
TRBV7-9	many	NA	TRBJ1-1	TGTGCCAGCAGCTTTGCAGGACTGAACACTGAAGCTTTCTTT	CASSFAGLNTEAFF
TRBV6-1	many	NA	TRBJ1-4	TGTGCCAGCAATAGTAATGAAAAACTGTTTTTT	CASNSNEKLFF
TRBV7-2	few	TRBD1	TRBJ1-2	TGTGCCAGCAGCTCGGACCCCCAGGGGGCTCTTAACTATGGCTACACCTTC	CASSSDPQGALNYGYTF
TRBV29-1	many	NA	TRBJ2-3	TGCAGCGTTGAAGCTGTGAACACAGATACGCAGTATTTT	CSVEAVNTDTQYF
TRBV27	many	NA	TRBJ2-7	TGTGCCAGCAGTCCGAGGGGGGGATATTACGAGCAGTACTTC	CASSPRGGYYEQYF
TRBV28	many	TRBD2	TRBJ2-7	TGTGCCAGCAGTTTTTTACTAGCGGGAGGGGGAGAGCAGTACTTC	CASSFLLAGGGEQYF
TRBV20-1	NA	NA	TRBJ2-5	TGCAGTGCTAGTAGTCAAGAGACCCAGTACTTC	CSASSQETQYF
TRBV24-1	many	TRBD1	TRBJ2-1	TGTGCCACAAAGGGGACAGGTCCCAATGAGCAGTTCTTC	CATKGTGPNEQFF
TRBV10-3	few	TRBD1	TRBJ1-6	TGTGCCATCAGTGGACAGGGGGCTGAGGATTCACCCCTCCACTTT	CAISGQGAEDSPLHF
TRBV7-2	many	NA	TRBJ1-5	TGTGCCAGCAGCTTAGTTGGTGTAGATCAGCCCCAGCATTTT	CASSLVGVDQPQHF
TRBV12-3/TRBV12-4	many	TRBD2	TRBJ2-3	TGTGCCAGCAGTTGGCGGGAGCTGGGGAACACAGATACGCAGTATTTT	CASSWRELGNTDTQYF
TRBV7-9	many	NA	TRBJ1-5	TGTGCCAGCGCGACGACAGGCCCCAATCAGCCCCAGCATTTT	CASATTGPNQPQHF
TRBV28	few	TRBD1	TRBJ2-3	TGTGCCAGCAGGACTGACAGGGAGATAGATACGCAGTATTTT	CASRTDREIDTQYF
TRBV27	many	NA	TRBJ2-7	TGTGCCAGCAGTTTGGGGAATACGGGGAACTACGAGCAGTACTTC	CASSLGNTGNYEQYF
TRBV4-2	many	TRBD2	TRBJ2-7	TGTGCCAGCAGACCCACTAGCGGCAATTTCTACGAGCAGTACTTC	CASRPTSGNFYEQYF
TRBV5-1	many	NA	TRBJ1-1	TGCGCCAGCAGCTTGCAGGAACAGGCTGAAGCTTTCTTT	CASSLQEQAEAFF
TRBV19	few	TRBD2	TRBJ2-2	TGTGCCAGTAGTCCGACTAGCGGGGCCGGGGAGCTGTTTTTT	CASSPTSGAGELFF
TRBV20-1	few	TRBD2	TRBJ2-5	TGCAGTGCTAGAGATGCGGGGGGCCGGGAGACCCAGTACTTC	CSARDAGGRETQYF
TRBV7-2	NA	NA	TRBJ2-1	TGTGCCAGCAGCCAAAGATCGCGGACAGACTACAATGAGCAGTTCTTC	CASSQRSRTDYNEQFF
TRBV6-2/TRBV6-3	NA	TRBD2	TRBJ2-1	TGTGCCAGCAAGGGACTAGCGGGAGATGAGGTCTACAATGAGCAGTTCTTC	CASKGLAGDEVYNEQFF
TRBV5-4	many	NA	TRBJ1-2	TGTGCCAGCAGCTTGGACAGGTCAACTAACTATGGCTACACCTTC	CASSLDRSTNYGYTF
TRBV28	many	TRBD2	TRBJ2-5	TGTGCCAGCAGTTTAGGCGGGAGGGTAGAGACCCAGTACTTC	CASSLGGRVETQYF
TRBV3-2	many	NA	TRBJ1-2	TGTGCCAGCAGCCAGGACAGGAACTATGGCTACACCTTC	CASSQDRNYGYTF
TRBV10-1	many	NA	TRBJ2-1	TGCGCCAGCAGTGACATCGCAGAAGACGGAAACGTAAAGTTCTTC	CASSDIAEDGNVKFF
TRBV10-3	many	TRBD1	TRBJ1-6	TGTGCCATCAGCCGCGACAGGGGCGATAATTCACCCCTCCACTTT	CAISRDRGDNSPLHF
TRBV5-1	many	NA	TRBJ2-1	TGCGCCAGCAGCTTGATGGGGCAGAATGAGCAGTTCTTC	CASSLMGQNEQFF
TRBV20-1	NA	NA	TRBJ2-4	TGCAGTGCTCCTGCCCGCCCCGCAGAGGGCAAAAACATTCAGTACTTC	CSAPARPAEGKNIQYF
TRBV12-3/TRBV12-4	many	NA	TRBJ2-1	TGTGCCAGCAGTTTTTCCCTATCGCGAGAGCAGTTCTTC	CASSFSLSREQFF
TRBV7-3	many	NA	TRBJ1-6	TGTGCCAGCAGCTCACCCCATGATTCACCCCTCCACTTT	CASSSPHDSPLHF
TRBV6-2/TRBV6-3	NA	TRBD1	TRBJ1-2	TGTGCCAGCAGTTACGTGGACAGGGATGGCTACACCTTC	CASSYVDRDGYTF
TRBV29-1	few	TRBD1	TRBJ2-2	TGCAGCGCCCCGGGACAGACGAACACCGGGGAGCTGTTTTTT	CSAPGQTNTGELFF
TRBV12-3/TRBV12-4	many	TRBD2	TRBJ2-3	TGTGCCAGCAGTCGGACTAGCGGGGGTAGCACAGATACGCAGTATTTT	CASSRTSGGSTDTQYF
TRBV18	NA	NA	TRBJ1-5	TGTGCCAGCTCACCACTCGATTCGGGGGCAGGTAGCAATCAGCCCCAGCATTTT	CASSPLDSGAGSNQPQHF
TRBV27	NA	NA	TRBJ2-7	TGTGCCAGCACCCCTGGCAAAGCTAGGAACGAGCAGTACTTC	CASTPGKARNEQYF
TRBV6-5	few	TRBD1	TRBJ1-2	TGTGCCAGCAGTTACTCGACGGGACAGGGGATAAACTATGGCTACACCTTC	CASSYSTGQGINYGYTF
TRBV5-1	few	NA	TRBJ1-6	TGCGCCAGCAGCTTGAGGCCAGGTTGGGATTCACCCCTCCACTTT	CASSLRPGWDSPLHF
TRBV6-1	many	NA	TRBJ1-2	TGTGCCAGCAGTGACCAGGCTGCCTATGGCTACACCTTC	CASSDQAAYGYTF
TRBV20-1	many	TRBD1	TRBJ2-5	TGCAGTGCCCGGGGGACAGGGGAGGAGACCCAGTACTTC	CSARGTGEETQYF
TRBV5-5	many	NA	TRBJ2-7	TGTGCCAGCAGCTTATCCAGTAACGTGTACGAGCAGTACTTC	CASSLSSNVYEQYF
TRBV3-1	many	NA	TRBJ1-6	TGTGCCAGCAGCCCCGGTGCGGGGCCGGTCTCCGGTTCACCCCTCCACTTT	CASSPGAGPVSGSPLHF
TRBV21-1	many	NA	TRBJ2-1	TGTGCCAGCAGCAGTTCCCGGGACAGGGAACTAGCTAACAATGAGCAGTTCTTC	CASSSSRDRELANNEQFF
TRBV4-2	NA	TRBD2	TRBJ2-7	TGTGCCAGCAGCGGACTAGCGGGGACTAGGGCCTACGAGCAGTACTTC	CASSGLAGTRAYEQYF
TRBV24-1	many	NA	TRBJ2-1	TGTGCCACCATTTCCACCGCGGATGAGCAGTTCTTC	CATISTADEQFF